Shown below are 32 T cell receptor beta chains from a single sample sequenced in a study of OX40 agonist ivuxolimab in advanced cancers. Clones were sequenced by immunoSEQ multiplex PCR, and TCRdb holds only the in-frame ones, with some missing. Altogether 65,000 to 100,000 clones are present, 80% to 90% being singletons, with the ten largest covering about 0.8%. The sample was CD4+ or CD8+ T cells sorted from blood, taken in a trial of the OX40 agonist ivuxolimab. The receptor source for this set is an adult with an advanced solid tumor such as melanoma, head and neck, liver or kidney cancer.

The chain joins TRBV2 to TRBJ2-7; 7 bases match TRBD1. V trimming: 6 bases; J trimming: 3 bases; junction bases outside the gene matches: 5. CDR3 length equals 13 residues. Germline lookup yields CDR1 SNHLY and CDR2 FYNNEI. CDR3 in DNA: TGTGCCAGCAGGGTGACAGGGAACTACGAGCAGTACTTC. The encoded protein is CASRVTGNYEQYF.

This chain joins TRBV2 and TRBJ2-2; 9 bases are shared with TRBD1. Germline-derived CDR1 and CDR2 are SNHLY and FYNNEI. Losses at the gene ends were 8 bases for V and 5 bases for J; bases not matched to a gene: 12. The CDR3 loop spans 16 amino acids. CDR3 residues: CASAPGQGLGTGELFF. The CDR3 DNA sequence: TGTGCCAGCGCGCCGGGACAGGGTTTGGGGACCGGGGAGCTGTTTTTT.

The CDR3 DNA follows: TGTGCCAGCAGTTACTCGAGTAACTGGGAGCAGTACTTC. Translated: CASSYSSNWEQYF. V is TRBV6-5 and J is TRBJ2-7; no definite D call. Germline V gene data show CDR1 as MNHEY and CDR2 as SVGAGI. CDR3 length: 13 residues. Trimming pared 0 bases from V and 7 bases from J, leaving 10 bases between.

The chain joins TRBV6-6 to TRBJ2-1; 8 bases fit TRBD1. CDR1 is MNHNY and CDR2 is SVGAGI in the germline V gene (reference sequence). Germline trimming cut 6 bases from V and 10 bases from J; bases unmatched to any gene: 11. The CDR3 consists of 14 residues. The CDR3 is CASSIGTGFGEQFF. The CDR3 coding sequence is TGTGCCAGCAGCATCGGGACAGGCTTTGGGGAGCAGTTCTTC.

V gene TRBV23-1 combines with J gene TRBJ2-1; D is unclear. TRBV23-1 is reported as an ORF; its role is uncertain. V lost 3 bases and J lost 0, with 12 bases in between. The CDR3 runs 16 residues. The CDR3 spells CASSHLPGSSYNEQFF. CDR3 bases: TGCGCCAGCAGTCACCTGCCGGGCAGCTCCTACAATGAGCAGTTCTTC.

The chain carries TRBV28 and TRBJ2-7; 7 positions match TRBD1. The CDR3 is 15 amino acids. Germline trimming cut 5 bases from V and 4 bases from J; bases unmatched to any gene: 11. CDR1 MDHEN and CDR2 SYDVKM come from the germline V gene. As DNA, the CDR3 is TGTGCCAGCAGTGCGTCGACAGGGTTCAGTTACGAGCAGTACTTC. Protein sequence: CASSASTGFSYEQYF.

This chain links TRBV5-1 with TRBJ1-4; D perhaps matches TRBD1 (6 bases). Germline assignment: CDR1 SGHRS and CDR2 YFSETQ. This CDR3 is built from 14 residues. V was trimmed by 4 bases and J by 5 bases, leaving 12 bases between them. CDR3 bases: TGCGCCAGCAGCCAAATTGGACAGAATGAAAAACTGTTTTTT. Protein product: CASSQIGQNEKLFF.

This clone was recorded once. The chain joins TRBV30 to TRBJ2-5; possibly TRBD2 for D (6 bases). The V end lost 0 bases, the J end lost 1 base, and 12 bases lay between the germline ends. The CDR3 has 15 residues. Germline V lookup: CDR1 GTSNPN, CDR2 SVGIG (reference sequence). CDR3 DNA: TGTGCCTGGAGTGTACTGGGGGGTTTCCAAGAGACCCAGTACTTC. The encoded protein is CAWSVLGGFQETQYF.

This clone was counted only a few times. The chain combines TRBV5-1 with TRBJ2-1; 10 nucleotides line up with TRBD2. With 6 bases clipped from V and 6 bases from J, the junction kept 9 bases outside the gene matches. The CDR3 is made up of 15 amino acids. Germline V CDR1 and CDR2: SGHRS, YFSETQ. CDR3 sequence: CASTSTSGFFNEQFF. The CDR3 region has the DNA TGCGCCAGCACCTCGACTAGCGGGTTTTTCAATGAGCAGTTCTTC.

The CDR3 bases are TGTGCCTGGACTAGCGGGAGGGCGGGCTATGAGCAGTTCTTC. Residues: CAWTSGRAGYEQFF. The V call is TRBV30, the J call TRBJ2-1; 12 positions agree with TRBD2. This CDR3 is 14 amino acids long. Germline V CDR1 and CDR2: GTSNPN, SVGIG (reference sequence). V shed 4 bases and J 8 bases; nucleotides not matched to a gene: 6.

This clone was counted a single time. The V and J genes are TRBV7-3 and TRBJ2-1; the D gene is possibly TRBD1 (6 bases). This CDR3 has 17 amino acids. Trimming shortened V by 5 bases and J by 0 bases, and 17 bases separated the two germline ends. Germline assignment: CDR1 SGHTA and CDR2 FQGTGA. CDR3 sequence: CASSPETGRSSYNEQFF. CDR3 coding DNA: TGTGCCAGCAGCCCTGAGACAGGCCGGAGCTCCTACAATGAGCAGTTCTTC.

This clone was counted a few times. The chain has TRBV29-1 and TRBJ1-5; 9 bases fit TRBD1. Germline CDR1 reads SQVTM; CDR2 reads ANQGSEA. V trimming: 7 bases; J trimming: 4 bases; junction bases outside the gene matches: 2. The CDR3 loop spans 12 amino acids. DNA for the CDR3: TGCAGCGCTGGGACAGGGAATCAGCCCCAGCATTTT. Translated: CSAGTGNQPQHF. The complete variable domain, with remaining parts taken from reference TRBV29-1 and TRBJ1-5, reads SAVISQKPSRDICQRGTSLTIQCQVDSQVTMMFWYRQQPGQSLTLIATANQGSEATYESGFVIDKFPISRPNLTFSTLTVSNMSPEDSSIYLCSAGTGNQPQHFGDGTRLSIL.

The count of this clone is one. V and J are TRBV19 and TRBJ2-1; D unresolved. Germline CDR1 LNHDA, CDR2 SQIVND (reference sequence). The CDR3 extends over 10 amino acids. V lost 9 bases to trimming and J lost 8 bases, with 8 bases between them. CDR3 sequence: CASQNHEQFF. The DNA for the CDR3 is TGTGCCAGCCAGAACCATGAGCAGTTCTTC.

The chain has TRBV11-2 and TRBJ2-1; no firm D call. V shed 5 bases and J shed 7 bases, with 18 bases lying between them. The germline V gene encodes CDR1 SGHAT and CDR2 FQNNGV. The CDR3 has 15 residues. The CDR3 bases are TGTGCCAGCAGCCCGCAAAACACCGCATGGAATGAGCAGTTCTTC. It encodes CASSPQNTAWNEQFF.

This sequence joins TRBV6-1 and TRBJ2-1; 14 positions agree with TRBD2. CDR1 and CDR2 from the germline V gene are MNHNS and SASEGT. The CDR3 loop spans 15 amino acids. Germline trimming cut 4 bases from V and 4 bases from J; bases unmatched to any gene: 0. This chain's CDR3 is CASSGTSGRYNEQFF. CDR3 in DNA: TGTGCCAGCAGTGGGACTAGCGGGAGGTACAATGAGCAGTTCTTC.

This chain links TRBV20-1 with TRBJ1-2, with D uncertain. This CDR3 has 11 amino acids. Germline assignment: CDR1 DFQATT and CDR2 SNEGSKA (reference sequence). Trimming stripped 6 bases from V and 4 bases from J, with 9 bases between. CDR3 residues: CSATGIYGYTF. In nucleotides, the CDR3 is TGCAGTGCCACGGGCATCTATGGCTACACCTTC.

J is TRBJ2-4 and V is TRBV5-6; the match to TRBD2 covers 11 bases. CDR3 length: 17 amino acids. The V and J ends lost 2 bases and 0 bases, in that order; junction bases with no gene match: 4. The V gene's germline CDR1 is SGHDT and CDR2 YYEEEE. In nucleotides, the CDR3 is TGTGCCAGCAGCTTTCTAGGACTAGCGGGAGCCAAAAACATTCAGTACTTC. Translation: CASSFLGLAGAKNIQYF. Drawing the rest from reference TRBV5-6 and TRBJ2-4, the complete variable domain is DAGVTQSPTHLIKTRGQQVTLRCSPKSGHDTVSWYQQALGQGPQFIFQYYEEEERQRGNFPDRFSGHQFPNYSSELNVNALLLGDSALYLCASSFLGLAGAKNIQYFGAGTRLSVL.

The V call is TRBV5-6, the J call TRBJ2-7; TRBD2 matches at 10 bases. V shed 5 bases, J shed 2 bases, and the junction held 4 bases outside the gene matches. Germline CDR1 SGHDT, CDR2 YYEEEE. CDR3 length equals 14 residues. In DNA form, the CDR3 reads TGTGCCAGCAGACAAGCGGGAGGGACCTACGAGCAGTACTTC. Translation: CASRQAGGTYEQYF.

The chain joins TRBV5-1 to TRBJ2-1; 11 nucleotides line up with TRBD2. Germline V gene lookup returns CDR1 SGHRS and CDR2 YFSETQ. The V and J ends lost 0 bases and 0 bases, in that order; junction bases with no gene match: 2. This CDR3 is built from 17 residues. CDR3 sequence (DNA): TGCGCCAGCAGCTTGGTCGGACTAGCGGGCTCCTACAATGAGCAGTTCTTC. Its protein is CASSLVGLAGSYNEQFF.

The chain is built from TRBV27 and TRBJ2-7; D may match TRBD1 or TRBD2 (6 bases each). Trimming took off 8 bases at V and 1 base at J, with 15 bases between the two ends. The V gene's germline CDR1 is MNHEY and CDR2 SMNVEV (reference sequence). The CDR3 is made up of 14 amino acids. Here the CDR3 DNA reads TGTGCCAGCGCCGAGGGGGGCGCGTCCTACGAGCAGTACTTC. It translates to CASAEGGASYEQYF.

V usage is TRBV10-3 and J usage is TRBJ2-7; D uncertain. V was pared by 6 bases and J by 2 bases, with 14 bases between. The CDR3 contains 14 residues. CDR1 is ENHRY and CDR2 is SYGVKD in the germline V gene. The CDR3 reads CAISDTGLTYEQYF. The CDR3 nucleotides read TGTGCCATCAGCGACACCGGGCTGACCTACGAGCAGTACTTC.

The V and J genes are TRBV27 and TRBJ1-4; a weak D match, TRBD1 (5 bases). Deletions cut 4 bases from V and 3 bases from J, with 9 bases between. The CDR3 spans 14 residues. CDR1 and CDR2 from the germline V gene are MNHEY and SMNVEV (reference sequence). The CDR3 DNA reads TGTGCCAGCAGTTCAGGGAGGTCTAATGAAAAACTGTTTTTT. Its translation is CASSSGRSNEKLFF.

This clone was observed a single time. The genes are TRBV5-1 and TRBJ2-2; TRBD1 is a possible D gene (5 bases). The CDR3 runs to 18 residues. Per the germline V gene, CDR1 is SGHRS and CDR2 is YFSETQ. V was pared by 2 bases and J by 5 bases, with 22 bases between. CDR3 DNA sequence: TGCGCCAGCAGCTTACTTTTCTCGACAGCCACAGTGACCGGGGAGCTGTTTTTT. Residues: CASSLLFSTATVTGELFF.

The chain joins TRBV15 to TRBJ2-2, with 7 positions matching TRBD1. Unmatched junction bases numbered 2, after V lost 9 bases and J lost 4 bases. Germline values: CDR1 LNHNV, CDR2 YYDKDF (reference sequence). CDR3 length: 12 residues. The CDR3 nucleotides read TGTGCCACTACAGGGGTCACCGGGGAGCTGTTTTTT. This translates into CATTGVTGELFF.

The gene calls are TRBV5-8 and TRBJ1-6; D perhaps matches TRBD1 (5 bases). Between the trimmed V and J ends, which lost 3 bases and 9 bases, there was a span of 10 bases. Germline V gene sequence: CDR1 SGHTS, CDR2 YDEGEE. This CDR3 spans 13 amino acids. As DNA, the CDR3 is TGTGCCAGCAGCTGGGACTTCCGTTCACCCCTCCACTTT. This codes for CASSWDFRSPLHF.

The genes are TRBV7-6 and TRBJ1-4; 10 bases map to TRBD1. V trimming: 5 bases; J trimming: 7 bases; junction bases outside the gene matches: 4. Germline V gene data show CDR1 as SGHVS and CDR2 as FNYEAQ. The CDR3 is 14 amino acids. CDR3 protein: CASSLTGGSEKLFF. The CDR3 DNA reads TGTGCCAGCAGCCTGACAGGGGGCAGTGAAAAACTGTTTTTT.

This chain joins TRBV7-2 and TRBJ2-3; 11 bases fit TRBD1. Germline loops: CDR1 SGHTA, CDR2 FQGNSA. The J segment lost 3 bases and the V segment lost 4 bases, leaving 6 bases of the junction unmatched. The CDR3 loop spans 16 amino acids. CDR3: CASSSDRGQRTDTQYF. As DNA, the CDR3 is TGTGCCAGCAGCTCGGACAGGGGGCAGAGGACAGATACGCAGTATTTT.

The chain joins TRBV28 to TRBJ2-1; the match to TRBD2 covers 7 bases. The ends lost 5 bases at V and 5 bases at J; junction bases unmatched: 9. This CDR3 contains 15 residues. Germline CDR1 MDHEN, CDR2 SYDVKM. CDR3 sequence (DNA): TGTGCCAGCAGTAGCCATGGGGGGGAAAACAATGAGCAGTTCTTC. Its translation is CASSSHGGENNEQFF.

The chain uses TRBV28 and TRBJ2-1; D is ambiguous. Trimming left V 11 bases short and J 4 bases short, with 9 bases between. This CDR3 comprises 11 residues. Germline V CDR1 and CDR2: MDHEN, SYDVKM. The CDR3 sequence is CARLPYNEQFF. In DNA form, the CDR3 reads TGTGCCCGGCTACCTTACAATGAGCAGTTCTTC.

Written as DNA, the CDR3 is TGTGCCAGCAGGGTACTCGCAGGGGGTTCGAACACTGAAGCTTTCTTT. Residues: CASRVLAGGSNTEAFF. The chain links TRBV27 to TRBJ1-1; 7 nucleotides line up with TRBD1. The V and J ends lost 6 bases and 1 base, in that order; junction bases with no gene match: 11. The CDR3 loop spans 16 amino acids. Germline values: CDR1 MNHEY, CDR2 SMNVEV (reference sequence).

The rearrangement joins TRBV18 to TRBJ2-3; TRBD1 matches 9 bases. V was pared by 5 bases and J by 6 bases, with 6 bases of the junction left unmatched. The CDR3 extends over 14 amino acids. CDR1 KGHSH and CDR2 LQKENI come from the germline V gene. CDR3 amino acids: CASSTTGGRDTQYF. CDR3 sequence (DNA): TGTGCCAGCTCAACCACAGGGGGCCGCGATACGCAGTATTTT.

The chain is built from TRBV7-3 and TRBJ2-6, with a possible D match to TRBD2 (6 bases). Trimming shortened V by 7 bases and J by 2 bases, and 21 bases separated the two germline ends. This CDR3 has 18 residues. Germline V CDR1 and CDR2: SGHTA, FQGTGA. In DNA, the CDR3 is TGTGCCAGCACCCCTGGGAGGCAGGGTCTCGCTGGGGCCAACGTCCTGACTTTC. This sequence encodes CASTPGRQGLAGANVLTF.